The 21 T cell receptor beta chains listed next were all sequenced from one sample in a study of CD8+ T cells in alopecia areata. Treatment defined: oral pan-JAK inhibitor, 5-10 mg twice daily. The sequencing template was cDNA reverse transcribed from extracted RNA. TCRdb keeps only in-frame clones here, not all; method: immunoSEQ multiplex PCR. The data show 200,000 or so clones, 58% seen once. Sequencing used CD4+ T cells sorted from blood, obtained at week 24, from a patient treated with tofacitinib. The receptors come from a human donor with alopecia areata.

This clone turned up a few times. CDR3 in amino acids: CASSFSSGAYNEQFF. The CDR3, as DNA: TGTGCCAGCAGCTTTTCCAGCGGAGCCTACAATGAGCAGTTCTTC. The chain joins TRBV7-2 to TRBJ2-1, with D perhaps TRBD2 (5 bases). Trimming pared 3 bases from V and 2 bases from J, leaving 11 bases between. The CDR3 is 15 residues long. Germline V gene lookup returns CDR1 SGHTA and CDR2 FQGNSA.

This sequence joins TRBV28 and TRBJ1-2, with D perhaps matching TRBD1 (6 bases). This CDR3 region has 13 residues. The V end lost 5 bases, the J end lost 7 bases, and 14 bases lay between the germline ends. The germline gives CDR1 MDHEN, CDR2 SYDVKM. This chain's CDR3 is CASSPGQLTGYTF. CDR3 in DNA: TGTGCCAGCAGTCCGGGACAACTCACTGGCTACACCTTC.

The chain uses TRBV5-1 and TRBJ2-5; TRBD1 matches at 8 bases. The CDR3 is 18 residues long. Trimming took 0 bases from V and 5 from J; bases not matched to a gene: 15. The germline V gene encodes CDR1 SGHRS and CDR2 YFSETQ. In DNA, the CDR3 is TGCGCCAGCAGCTTGGGGCCTCTGGCAGGGGGCGCGGAGGAGACCCAGTACTTC. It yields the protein CASSLGPLAGGAEETQYF.

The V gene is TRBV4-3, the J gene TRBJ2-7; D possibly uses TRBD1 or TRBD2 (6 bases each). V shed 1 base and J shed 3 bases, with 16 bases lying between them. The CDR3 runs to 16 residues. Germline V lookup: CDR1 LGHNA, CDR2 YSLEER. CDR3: CASSQASGGTYYEQYF. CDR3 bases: TGCGCCAGCAGCCAAGCGTCCGGGGGCACTTACTACGAGCAGTACTTC.

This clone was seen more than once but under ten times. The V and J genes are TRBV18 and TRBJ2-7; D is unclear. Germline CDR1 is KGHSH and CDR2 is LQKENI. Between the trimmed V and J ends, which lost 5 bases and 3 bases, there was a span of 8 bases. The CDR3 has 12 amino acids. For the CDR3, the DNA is TGTGCCAGCTCAGACACCCACTACGAGCAGTACTTC. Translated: CASSDTHYEQYF.

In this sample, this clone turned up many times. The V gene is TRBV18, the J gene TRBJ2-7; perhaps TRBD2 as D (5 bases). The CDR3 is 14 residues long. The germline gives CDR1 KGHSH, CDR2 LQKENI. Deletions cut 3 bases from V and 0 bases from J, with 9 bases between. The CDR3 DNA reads TGTGCCAGCTCACCGACGGACTCCTCCTACGAGCAGTACTTC. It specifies CASSPTDSSYEQYF.

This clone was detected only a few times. The CDR3 loop is CASSQDLGGDTQYF. The CDR3 DNA reads as TGCGCCAGCAGCCAAGATCTGGGGGGAGATACGCAGTATTTT. The chain couples TRBV4-3 to TRBJ2-3, with D maybe TRBD2 (6 bases). The CDR3 is 14 amino acids. Germline V gene data show CDR1 as LGHNA and CDR2 as YSLEER. Trimming removed 0 bases at V and 5 bases at J, with 9 bases between.

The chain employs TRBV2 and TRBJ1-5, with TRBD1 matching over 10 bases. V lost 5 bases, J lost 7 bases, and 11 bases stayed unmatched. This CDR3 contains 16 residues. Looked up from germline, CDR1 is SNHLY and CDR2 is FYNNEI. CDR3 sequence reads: CASSYTTGGGGQPQHF. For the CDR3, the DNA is TGTGCCAGCAGTTATACGACAGGGGGCGGGGGGCAGCCCCAGCATTTT.

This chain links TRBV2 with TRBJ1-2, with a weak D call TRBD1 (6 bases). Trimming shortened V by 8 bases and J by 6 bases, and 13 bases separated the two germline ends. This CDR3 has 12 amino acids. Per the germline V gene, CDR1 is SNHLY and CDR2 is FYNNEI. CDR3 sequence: CASHRAFNGYTF. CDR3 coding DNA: TGTGCCAGCCACAGGGCCTTTAATGGCTACACCTTC.

The CDR3 spells CAWNRDRYYEQYF. Here the CDR3 DNA reads TGTGCCTGGAACCGGGACAGGTACTACGAGCAGTACTTC. The rearrangement links TRBV30 to TRBJ2-7; 8 bases fit TRBD1. Trimming took 4 bases from V and 3 from J; bases not matched to a gene: 5. The CDR3 loop spans 13 amino acids. Germline V lookup: CDR1 GTSNPN, CDR2 SVGIG (reference sequence).

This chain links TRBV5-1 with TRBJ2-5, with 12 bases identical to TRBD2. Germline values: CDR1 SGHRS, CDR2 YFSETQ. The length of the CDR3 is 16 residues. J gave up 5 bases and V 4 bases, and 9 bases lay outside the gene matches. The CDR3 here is CASSPTTSGSRETQYF. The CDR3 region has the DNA TGCGCCAGCAGCCCCACGACTAGCGGGAGTCGGGAGACCCAGTACTTC.

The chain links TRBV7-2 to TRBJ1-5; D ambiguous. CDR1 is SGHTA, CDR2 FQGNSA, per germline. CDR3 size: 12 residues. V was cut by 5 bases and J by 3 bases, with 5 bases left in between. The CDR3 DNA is TGTGCCAGCAGCCGCTTCAATCAGCCCCAGCATTTT. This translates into CASSRFNQPQHF.

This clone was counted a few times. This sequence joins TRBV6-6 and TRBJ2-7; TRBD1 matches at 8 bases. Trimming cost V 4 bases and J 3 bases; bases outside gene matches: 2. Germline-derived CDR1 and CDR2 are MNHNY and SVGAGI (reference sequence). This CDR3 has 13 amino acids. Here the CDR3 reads CASSSRGHYEQYF. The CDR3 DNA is TGTGCCAGCAGTTCCAGGGGGCACTACGAGCAGTACTTC.

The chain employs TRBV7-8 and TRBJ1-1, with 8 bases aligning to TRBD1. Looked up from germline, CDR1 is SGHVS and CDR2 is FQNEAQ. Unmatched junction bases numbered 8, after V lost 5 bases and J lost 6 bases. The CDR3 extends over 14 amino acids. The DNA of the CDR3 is TGTGCCAGCAGCAGCGGACAGGGTGCCGCTGAAGCTTTCTTT. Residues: CASSSGQGAAEAFF.

CDR3 region: CASSQGGGVRPEAFF. The CDR3 bases are TGTGCCAGCAGCCAGGGCGGGGGGGTGCGGCCTGAAGCTTTCTTT. The chain uses TRBV4-2 and TRBJ1-1, with TRBD1 as a possible D gene (5 bases). This CDR3 is 15 amino acids long. The V end was cut by 3 bases, the J end by 6 bases, with 17 bases between. CDR1 is LGHNA and CDR2 is YNFKEQ in the germline V gene.

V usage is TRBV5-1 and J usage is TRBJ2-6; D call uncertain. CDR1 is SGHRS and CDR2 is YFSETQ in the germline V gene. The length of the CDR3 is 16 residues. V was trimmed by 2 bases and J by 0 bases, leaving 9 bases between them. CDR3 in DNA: TGCGCCAGCAGCTTTGGTCAGAGCTCTGGGGCCAACGTCCTGACTTTC. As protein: CASSFGQSSGANVLTF.

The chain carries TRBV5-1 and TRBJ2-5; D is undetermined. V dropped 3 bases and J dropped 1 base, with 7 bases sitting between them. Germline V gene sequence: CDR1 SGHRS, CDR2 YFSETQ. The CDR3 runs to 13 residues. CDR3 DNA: TGCGCCAGCAGCTCCAGGTTCCAAGAGACCCAGTACTTC. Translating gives CASSSRFQETQYF.

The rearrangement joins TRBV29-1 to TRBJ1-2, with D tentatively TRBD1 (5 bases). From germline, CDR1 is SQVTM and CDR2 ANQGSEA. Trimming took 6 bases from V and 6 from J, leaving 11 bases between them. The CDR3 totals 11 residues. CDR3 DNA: TGCAGCGTAGGACGGACACATGGCTACACCTTC. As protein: CSVGRTHGYTF.

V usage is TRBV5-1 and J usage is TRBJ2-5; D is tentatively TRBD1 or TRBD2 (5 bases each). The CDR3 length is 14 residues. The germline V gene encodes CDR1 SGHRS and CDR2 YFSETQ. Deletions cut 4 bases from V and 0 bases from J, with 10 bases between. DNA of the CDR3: TGCGCCAGCAGCGGGGGTCGGTACCAAGAGACCCAGTACTTC. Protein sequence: CASSGGRYQETQYF.

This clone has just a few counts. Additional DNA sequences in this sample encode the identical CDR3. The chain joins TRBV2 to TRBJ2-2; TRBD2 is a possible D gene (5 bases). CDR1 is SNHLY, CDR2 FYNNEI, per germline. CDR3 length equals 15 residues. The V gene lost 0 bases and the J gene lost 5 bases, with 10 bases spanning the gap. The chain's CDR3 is CASSEAGVVTGELFF. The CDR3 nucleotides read TGTGCCAGCAGTGAAGCGGGAGTCGTTACCGGGGAGCTGTTTTTT. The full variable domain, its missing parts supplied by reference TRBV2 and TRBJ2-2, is EPEVTQTPSHQVTQMGQEVILRCVPISNHLYFYWYRQILGQKVEFLVSFYNNEISEKSEIFDDQFSVERPDGSNFTLKIRSTKLEDSAMYFCASSEAGVVTGELFFGEGSRLTVL.

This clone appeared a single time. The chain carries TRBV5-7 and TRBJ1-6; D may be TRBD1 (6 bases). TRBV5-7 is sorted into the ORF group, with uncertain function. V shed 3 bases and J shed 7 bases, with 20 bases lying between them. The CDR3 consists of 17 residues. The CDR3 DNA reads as TGTGCCAGCAGCTCCCCCTCGGGACAACAACTGAATTCACCCCTCCACTTT. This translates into CASSSPSGQQLNSPLHF.